One and the same sample provided the 9 T cell receptor beta chains below, sequenced in a study of blood T cell repertoires in COVID-19. TCRdb's copy holds only in-frame clones and misses some; the assay was immunoSEQ multiplex PCR. The data contain around 240,000 clones, about 80% of them singletons. Sequencing was done on a sample of peripheral blood. All receptors come from a woman older than 75 with acute or convalescent COVID-19.

The chain uses TRBV2 and TRBJ2-5; 8 bases map to TRBD2. Germline loops: CDR1 SNHLY, CDR2 FYNNEI. The V segment lost 4 bases and the J segment 2 bases; nucleotides outside the gene matches: 9. The CDR3 spans 16 residues. CDR3 amino acids: CASSGTRGAGQETQYF. DNA of the CDR3: TGTGCCAGCAGTGGGACGCGGGGGGCGGGGCAAGAGACCCAGTACTTC.

In this sample, this clone turned up a few times. The CDR3 is CASSATREGEQFF. The CDR3, as DNA: TGTGCCAGCAGTGCTACGAGGGAGGGGGAGCAGTTCTTC. The V gene is TRBV2, the J gene TRBJ2-1, with 7 bases fitting TRBD2. V shed 4 bases, J shed 10 bases, and the junction held 7 bases outside the gene matches. Germline V gene sequence: CDR1 SNHLY, CDR2 FYNNEI. The CDR3 totals 13 residues.

V usage is TRBV29-1 and J usage is TRBJ2-5; 7 bases align to TRBD1. This CDR3 comprises 14 residues. Per germline, CDR1 SQVTM and CDR2 ANQGSEA. V lost 6 bases to trimming and J lost 5 bases; unmatched junction nucleotides: 12. The CDR3 is CSVERGQRGETQYF. As DNA, the CDR3 is TGCAGCGTGGAACGGGGACAGAGGGGGGAGACCCAGTACTTC.

The chain links TRBV6-2 or TRBV6-3 to TRBJ2-7; 10 nucleotides align to TRBD1. The germline gives CDR1 MNHEY, CDR2 SVGEGT. With V trimmed by 2 bases and J by 5 bases, 6 bases remained unmatched. This CDR3 has 15 residues. The CDR3 reads CASSYRTGGLHEQYF. In DNA form, the CDR3 reads TGTGCCAGCAGTTACCGGACAGGGGGTCTGCACGAGCAGTACTTC.

This chain connects TRBV19 to TRBJ1-2; D is possibly TRBD1 (5 bases). This CDR3 is built from 14 residues. The V end was cut by 3 bases, the J end by 0 bases, with 8 bases between. The V gene's germline CDR1 is LNHDA and CDR2 SQIVND (reference sequence). The CDR3 protein is CASSITGANYGYTF. CDR3 in DNA: TGTGCCAGTAGTATTACAGGAGCTAACTATGGCTACACCTTC.

V gene TRBV5-1 combines with J gene TRBJ1-4; TRBD1 aligns across 7 bases. Per the germline V gene, CDR1 is SGHRS and CDR2 is YFSETQ. The CDR3 runs to 15 residues. V gave up 8 bases and J gave up 5 bases; unmatched junction bases: 12. This CDR3 reads CASRKSGGLNEKLFF. The CDR3 DNA follows: TGCGCCAGTCGAAAATCAGGGGGGCTGAATGAAAAACTGTTTTTT.

The chain employs TRBV30 and TRBJ1-3, with 8 nucleotides matching TRBD1. Germline assignment: CDR1 GTSNPN and CDR2 SVGIG (reference sequence). V shed 2 bases, J shed 4 bases, and the junction held 7 bases outside the gene matches. This CDR3 is 15 amino acids long. CDR3 residues: CAWSSAGGTGNTIYF. The CDR3 DNA follows: TGTGCCTGGAGTTCGGCAGGGGGCACGGGAAACACCATATATTTT.

This chain uses TRBV28 with TRBJ1-2, with D possibly matching TRBD1 (5 bases). The CDR3 totals 12 residues. Between the trimmed V and J ends, which lost 6 bases and 6 bases, there was a span of 11 bases. Germline CDR1 and CDR2: MDHEN and SYDVKM. This CDR3 is CASRAGQHGYTF. The DNA for the CDR3 is TGTGCCAGCAGAGCAGGGCAGCATGGCTACACCTTC.

The CDR3 DNA reads as TGTGCCAGCAGCCCCTTCGGGGGGGAGTGGGGCAATGAGCAGTTCTTC. Translation: CASSPFGGEWGNEQFF. This chain connects TRBV7-2 to TRBJ2-1; 8 nucleotides line up with TRBD2. Losses at the gene ends were 5 bases for V and 6 bases for J; bases not matched to a gene: 12. The CDR3 consists of 16 residues. In germline, CDR1 is SGHTA, CDR2 FQGNSA.